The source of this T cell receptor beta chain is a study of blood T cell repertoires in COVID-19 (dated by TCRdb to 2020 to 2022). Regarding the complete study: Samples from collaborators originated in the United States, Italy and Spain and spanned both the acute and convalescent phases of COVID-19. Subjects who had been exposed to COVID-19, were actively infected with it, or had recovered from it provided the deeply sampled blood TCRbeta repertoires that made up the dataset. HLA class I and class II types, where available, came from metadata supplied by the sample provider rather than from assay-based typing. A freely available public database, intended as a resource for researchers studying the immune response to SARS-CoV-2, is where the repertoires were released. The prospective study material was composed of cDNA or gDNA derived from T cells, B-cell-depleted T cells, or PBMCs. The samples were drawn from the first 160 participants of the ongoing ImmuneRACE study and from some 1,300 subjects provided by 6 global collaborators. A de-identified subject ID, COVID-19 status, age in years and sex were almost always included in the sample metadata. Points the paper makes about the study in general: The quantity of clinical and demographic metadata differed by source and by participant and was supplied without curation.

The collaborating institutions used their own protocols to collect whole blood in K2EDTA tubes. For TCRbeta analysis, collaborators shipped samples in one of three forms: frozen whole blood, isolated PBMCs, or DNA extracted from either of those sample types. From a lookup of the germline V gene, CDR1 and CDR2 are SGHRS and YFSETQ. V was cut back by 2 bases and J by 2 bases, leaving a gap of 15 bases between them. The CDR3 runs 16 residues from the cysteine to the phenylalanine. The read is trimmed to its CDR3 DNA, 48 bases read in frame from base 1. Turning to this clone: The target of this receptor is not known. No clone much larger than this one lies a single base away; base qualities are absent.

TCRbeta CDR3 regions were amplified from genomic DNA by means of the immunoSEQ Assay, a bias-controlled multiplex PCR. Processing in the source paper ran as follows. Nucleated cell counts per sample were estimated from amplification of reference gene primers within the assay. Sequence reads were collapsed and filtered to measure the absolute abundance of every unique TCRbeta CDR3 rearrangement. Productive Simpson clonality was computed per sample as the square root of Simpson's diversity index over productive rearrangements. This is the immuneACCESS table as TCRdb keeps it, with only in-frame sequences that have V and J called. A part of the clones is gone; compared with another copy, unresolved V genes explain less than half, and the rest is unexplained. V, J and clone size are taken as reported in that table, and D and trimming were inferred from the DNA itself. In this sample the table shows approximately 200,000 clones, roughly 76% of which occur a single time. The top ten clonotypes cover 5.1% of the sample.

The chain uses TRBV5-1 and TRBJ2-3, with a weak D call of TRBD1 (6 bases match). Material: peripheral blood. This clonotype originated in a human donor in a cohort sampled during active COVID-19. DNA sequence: TGCGCCAGCAGCTTACAGGGTACGGAGCACACAGATACGCAGTATTTT. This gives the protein CASSLQGTEHTDTQYF.